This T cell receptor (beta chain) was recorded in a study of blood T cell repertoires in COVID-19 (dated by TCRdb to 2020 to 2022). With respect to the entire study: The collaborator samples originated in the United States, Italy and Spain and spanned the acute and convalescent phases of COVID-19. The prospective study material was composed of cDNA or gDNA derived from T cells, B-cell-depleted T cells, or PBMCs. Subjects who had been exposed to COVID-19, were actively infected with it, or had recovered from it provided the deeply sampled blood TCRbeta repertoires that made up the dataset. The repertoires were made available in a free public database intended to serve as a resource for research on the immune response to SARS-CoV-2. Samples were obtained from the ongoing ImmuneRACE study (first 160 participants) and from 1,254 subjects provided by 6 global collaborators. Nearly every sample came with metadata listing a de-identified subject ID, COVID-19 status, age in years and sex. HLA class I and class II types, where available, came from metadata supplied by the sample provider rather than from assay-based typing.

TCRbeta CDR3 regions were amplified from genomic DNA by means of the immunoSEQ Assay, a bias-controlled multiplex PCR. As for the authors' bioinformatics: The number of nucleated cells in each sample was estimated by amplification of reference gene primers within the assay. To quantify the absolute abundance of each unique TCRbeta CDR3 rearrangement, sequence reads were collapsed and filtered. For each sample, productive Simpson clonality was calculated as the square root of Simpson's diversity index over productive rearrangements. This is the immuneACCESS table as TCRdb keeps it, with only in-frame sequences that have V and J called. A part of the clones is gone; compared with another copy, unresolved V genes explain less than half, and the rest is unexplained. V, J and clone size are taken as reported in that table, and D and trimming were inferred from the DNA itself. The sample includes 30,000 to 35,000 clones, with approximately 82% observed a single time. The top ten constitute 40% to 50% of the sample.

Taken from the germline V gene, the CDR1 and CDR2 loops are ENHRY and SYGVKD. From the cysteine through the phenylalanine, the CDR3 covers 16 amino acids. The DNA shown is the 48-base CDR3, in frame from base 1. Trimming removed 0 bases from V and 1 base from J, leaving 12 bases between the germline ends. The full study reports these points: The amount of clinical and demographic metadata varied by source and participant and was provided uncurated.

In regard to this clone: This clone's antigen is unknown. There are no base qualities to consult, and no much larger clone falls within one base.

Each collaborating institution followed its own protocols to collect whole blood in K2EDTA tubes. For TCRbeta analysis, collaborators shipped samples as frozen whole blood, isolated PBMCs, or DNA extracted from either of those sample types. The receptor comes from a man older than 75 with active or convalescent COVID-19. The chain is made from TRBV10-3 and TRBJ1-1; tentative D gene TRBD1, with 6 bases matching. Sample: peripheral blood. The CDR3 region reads CAISESVVRGNTEAFF. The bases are TGTGCCATCAGTGAGTCGGTCGTCAGGGGGAACACTGAAGCTTTCTTT.